The 18 T cell receptor beta chains presented below share a single source sample, sequenced in a study of a mutant IDH1 vaccine in newly diagnosed glioma. The time point was: week 5, during vaccination. Vaccination comprised doses that each held 300 ug of mutant IDH1 20-mer peptide, plus topical imiquimod. Using immunoSEQ multiplex PCR, the repertoire was profiled, and TCRdb retains in-frame clones only, with some absent. The sample yields 25,000 to 30,000 clones, around 90% seen once. Antigens of these TCRs are unknown. The sequencing used peripheral blood mononuclear cells (PBMCs), collected from a glioma patient whose treatment included an IDH1 peptide vaccine. The source is a woman aged 40 to 50 with glioma. Some clones in this sample may be carry-over from other donors' samples.

The DNA for the CDR3 is TGTGCCAGCAGCGGAGAGGGGGACAGAACCTATGGCTACACCTTC. Its protein product is CASSGEGDRTYGYTF. The chain employs TRBV9 and TRBJ1-2; 7 bases match TRBD1. This CDR3 contains 15 residues. From germline, CDR1 is SGDLS and CDR2 YYNGEE. Trimming took 3 bases from V and 4 from J; bases not matched to a gene: 9. Combining the CDR3 with reference TRBV9 and TRBJ1-2 gives the whole variable domain DSGVTQTPKHLITATGQRVTLRCSPRSGDLSVYWYQQSLDQGLQFLIQYYNGEERAKGNILERFSAQQFPDLHSELNLSSLELGDSALYFCASSGEGDRTYGYTFGSGTRLTVV.

The chain has TRBV9 and TRBJ2-5, with D maybe TRBD2 (5 bases). V gave up 1 base and J gave up 5 bases, with 12 bases separating them. This CDR3 has 14 residues. Germline assignment: CDR1 SGDLS and CDR2 YYNGEE. Here the CDR3 reads CASSVTVSGETQYF. The CDR3 nucleotides read TGTGCCAGCAGCGTAACCGTATCGGGGGAGACCCAGTACTTC. The whole variable domain, remainder taken from reference TRBV9 and TRBJ2-5, is DSGVTQTPKHLITATGQRVTLRCSPRSGDLSVYWYQQSLDQGLQFLIQYYNGEERAKGNILERFSAQQFPDLHSELNLSSLELGDSALYFCASSVTVSGETQYFGPGTRLLVL.

DNA for the CDR3: TGTGCCAGCAGCTCAATGTTGGCTAAGGACGAGCAGTACTTC. Amino acid sequence: CASSSMLAKDEQYF. This chain joins TRBV7-6 and TRBJ2-7; D is unclear. The CDR3 is 14 residues long. V was pared by 4 bases and J by 5 bases, with 15 bases between. CDR1 is SGHVS and CDR2 is FNYEAQ in the germline V gene.

This chain uses TRBV12-5 with TRBJ1-1; D gene unclear. Trimming cost V 2 bases and J 0 bases, with 10 bases left between them. This CDR3 has 15 amino acids. Germline V gene sequence: CDR1 LGHNT, CDR2 FRNRAP. Written as DNA, the CDR3 is TGTGCTAGTGGTTTGAAAGGAGGGTTGAACACTGAAGCTTTCTTT. Its translation: CASGLKGGLNTEAFF.

The V call is TRBV7-9, the J call TRBJ2-2; unclear D gene. Trimming cost V 2 bases and J 1 base, with 8 bases left between them. There are 15 residues in the CDR3. Germline values: CDR1 SEHNR, CDR2 FQNEAQ (reference sequence). As DNA, the CDR3 is TGTGCCAGCAGCTTAAGTTGGCAGAACACCGGGGAGCTGTTTTTT. Its protein product is CASSLSWQNTGELFF.

This rearrangement joins TRBV12-5 to TRBJ2-5; 10 nucleotides align to TRBD2. Trimming removed 6 bases from V and 2 bases from J; junction bases left unmatched: 0. The CDR3 sequence is 13 residues long. CDR1 and CDR2 (germline): LGHNT, FRNRAP. The CDR3 protein is CASGTSGQETQYF. CDR3 DNA sequence: TGTGCTAGTGGGACTAGCGGGCAAGAGACCCAGTACTTC.

The V call is TRBV4-1, the J call TRBJ1-1; no definite D call. Germline V gene data show CDR1 as MGHRA and CDR2 as YSYEKL. The V and J ends lost 4 bases and 7 bases respectively, with 13 bases between them. This CDR3 has 13 amino acids. The CDR3 region has the DNA TGCGCCAGCAGCCGACCGGACGTAGTTGAAGCTTTCTTT. Translating gives CASSRPDVVEAFF.

The chain links TRBV7-2 to TRBJ2-2, with a possible D match to TRBD1 (6 bases). This CDR3 comprises 15 residues. The germline V gene encodes CDR1 SGHTA and CDR2 FQGNSA. Trimming shortened V by 1 base and J by 6 bases, and 12 bases separated the two germline ends. CDR3 protein: CASSLVPRGAGELFF. The CDR3 nucleotides are TGTGCCAGCAGCTTAGTTCCCAGGGGTGCCGGGGAGCTGTTTTTT. The entire variable domain, with the rest obtained from reference TRBV7-2 and TRBJ2-2, is as follows: GAGVSQSPSNKVTEKGKDVELRCDPISGHTALYWYRQSLGQGLEFLIYFQGNSAPDKSGLPSDRFSAERTGGSVSTLTIQRTQQEDSAVYLCASSLVPRGAGELFFGEGSRLTVL.

The V call is TRBV4-1, the J call TRBJ1-2; D is possibly TRBD1 (5 bases). The germline gives CDR1 MGHRA, CDR2 YSYEKL. The CDR3 runs 14 residues. V was cut by 1 base and J by 1 base, with 7 bases left in between. CDR3 DNA: TGCGCCAGCAGCCAAGCCCAGGGTAACTATGGCTACACCTTC. Amino acids: CASSQAQGNYGYTF.

This chain connects TRBV5-3 to TRBJ2-7, with 8 bases identical to TRBD1. TRBV5-3 has ORF status, its function being uncertain. The CDR3 sequence is 20 residues long. The trim removed 4 bases at V and 4 bases at J, leaving 25 bases unmatched. CDR3 nucleotide sequence: TGTGCCAGAAGCCCAAGGCCGCCGCCAGACGAGACAGGGGTTACGTACGAGCAGTACTTC. Protein product: CARSPRPPPDETGVTYEQYF.

This chain joins TRBV5-5 and TRBJ2-7, with 12 bases that match TRBD2. This CDR3 has 17 amino acids. The V and J ends lost 3 bases and 1 base, in that order; junction bases with no gene match: 8. CDR1 and CDR2 (germline): SGHKS, YYEKEE (reference sequence). The CDR3 nucleotides read TGTGCCAGCAGCTCCCGACTAGCGGGAGCGCTTTCCTACGAGCAGTACTTC. Translated, it gives CASSSRLAGALSYEQYF.

CDR3: CASSPDSPYEQYF. DNA for the CDR3: TGCGCCAGCAGCCCGGACAGTCCCTACGAGCAGTACTTC. The chain joins TRBV5-1 to TRBJ2-7, with D possibly TRBD1 on 6 matching bases. Trimming shortened V by 4 bases and J by 2 bases, and 10 bases separated the two germline ends. Germline V gives CDR1 SGHRS, CDR2 YFSETQ. The CDR3 has 13 residues.

This clone has just one count. V and J are TRBV27 and TRBJ1-1; D is undetermined. Germline CDR1 and CDR2: MNHEY and SMNVEV (reference sequence). CDR3 length equals 15 residues. Trimming shortened V by 2 bases and J by 1 base, and 11 bases separated the two germline ends. The CDR3 loop reads CASSLVLAGNTEAFF. CDR3 in DNA: TGTGCCAGCAGTTTAGTTTTAGCAGGGAACACTGAAGCTTTCTTT.

The chain links TRBV9 to TRBJ1-6; a weak D match, TRBD1 (5 bases). Germline V gene data show CDR1 as SGDLS and CDR2 as YYNGEE. The CDR3 runs to 14 residues. Trimming took 0 bases from V and 10 from J, leaving 11 bases between them. CDR3 in DNA: TGTGCCAGCAGCGTAGTAGGGGACGAGTCACCCCTCCACTTT. Encoded protein: CASSVVGDESPLHF.

The chain links TRBV7-9 to TRBJ1-5; possible D gene TRBD1, 5 bases. V was clipped by 5 bases and J by 2 bases, with 7 bases between them. The CDR3 spans 13 residues. From germline, CDR1 is SEHNR and CDR2 FQNEAQ (reference sequence). The CDR3: CASSKGGNQPQHF. The CDR3 DNA reads TGTGCCAGCAGCAAAGGGGGCAATCAGCCCCAGCATTTT.

CDR3 sequence: CASSLSPFGVYGYTF. CDR3 DNA: TGTGCCAGCAGTTTAAGCCCATTTGGTGTCTATGGCTACACCTTC. This chain uses TRBV27 with TRBJ1-2, with unresolved D. V was shortened by 2 bases and J by 4 bases, with 14 bases between the two germline ends. This CDR3 has 15 amino acids. Looked up from germline, CDR1 is MNHEY and CDR2 is SMNVEV (reference sequence).

The CDR3 protein is CASSSSWGYGYTF. CDR3 nucleotide sequence: TGTGCCAGCAGTTCGAGTTGGGGCTATGGCTACACCTTC. The V gene is TRBV27, the J gene TRBJ1-2, with D unresolved. From germline, CDR1 is MNHEY and CDR2 SMNVEV (reference sequence). Trimming shortened V by 4 bases and J by 4 bases, and 10 bases separated the two germline ends. The CDR3 runs 13 residues.

V and J are TRBV7-8 and TRBJ2-2; either TRBD1 or TRBD2 may supply D (5 bases each). Deletions cut 10 bases from V and 0 bases from J, with 18 bases between. CDR1 and CDR2 from the germline V gene are SGHVS and FQNEAQ. The CDR3 is 16 amino acids. CDR3 nucleotide sequence: TGTGCCACCGGGGACCGGCCCCTTCCGAACACCGGGGAGCTGTTTTTT. Amino acids: CATGDRPLPNTGELFF.